The 16 T cell receptor beta chains presented below share a single source sample, sequenced in a study of CXCR3-negative and CXCR3-positive naive CD8 T cells. It was by 5' RACE with UMI labels that the TRB cDNA libraries were prepared. Using the 5' RACE reads, TCRdb records one entry per CDR3 protein without DNA. This sample contains roughly 89,000 distinct CDR3 sequences. Sequencing input: naive CXCR3- CD8+ T cells from blood. Sample subset: CD45RO-CCR7+CD27+CD95- naive CD8+ T cells lacking CXCR3 (TNR3-). The receptors here all came from a human donor in good health. Some clones in this sample may be carry-over from other donors' samples.

V usage is TRBV6-2 or TRBV6-3 and J usage is TRBJ2-1; TCRdb's assignment of TRBD1 cannot be checked, as there is no DNA. CDR1 and CDR2 (germline): MNHEY, SVGEGT. The CDR3 sequence is 16 residues long. CDR3 amino acids: CASRHWGQGVVGEQFF.

V and J are TRBV30 and TRBJ2-7; TCRdb indicates TRBD1, and absent DNA this call remains unverified. Germline V gene sequence: CDR1 GTSNPN, CDR2 SVGIG (reference sequence). The CDR3 contains 15 residues. Here the CDR3 reads CAWLSGQGATYEQYF.

The CDR3 loop reads CASSLEGQGAFYEQYF. The gene calls are TRBV5-1 and TRBJ2-7; TCRdb returns TRBD1, unconfirmable since there is no DNA. The germline V gene encodes CDR1 SGHRS and CDR2 YFSETQ. CDR3 length: 16 residues.

J is TRBJ1-2 and V is TRBV4-2. CDR1 and CDR2 (germline): LGHNA, YNFKEQ. This CDR3 has 13 residues. CDR3 protein: CASSQLSVDGYTF.

The V call is TRBV20-1, the J call TRBJ2-3; absent DNA, TCRdb's TRBD1 call cannot be checked. The CDR3 contains 15 residues. Germline V gene lookup returns CDR1 DFQATT and CDR2 SNEGSKA (reference sequence). The CDR3 reads CSAAFGGRSTDTQYF.

This chain links TRBV30 with TRBJ1-1. Germline CDR1 and CDR2: GTSNPN and SVGIG (reference sequence). The CDR3 sequence is 11 residues long. CDR3 residues: CAWSVVTEAFF.

This rearrangement joins TRBV29-1 to TRBJ2-2; TCRdb names TRBD1, which stays unverified in the absence of DNA. CDR3 length: 13 residues. Germline CDR1 and CDR2: SQVTM and ANQGSEA. The chain's CDR3 is CSVGKGGTGELFF.

The CDR3: CASSEVASADTQYF. V and J are TRBV2 and TRBJ2-3. The CDR3 consists of 14 residues. From germline, CDR1 is SNHLY and CDR2 FYNNEI.

This chain links TRBV7-2 with TRBJ2-1; the D call from TCRdb, TRBD1, cannot be confirmed without DNA. The CDR3 runs 18 residues. From germline, CDR1 is SGHTA and CDR2 FQGNSA. The CDR3 loop reads CASSLVVGGTSSYNEQFF.

The rearrangement joins TRBV12-3 or TRBV12-4 to TRBJ1-5. The CDR3 sequence is 15 residues long. CDR3 sequence reads: CASSLAGVGNQPQHF.

This chain links TRBV2 with TRBJ2-5; TCRdb selects TRBD1, and the lack of DNA leaves this call unchecked. Germline V gene lookup returns CDR1 SNHLY and CDR2 FYNNEI. CDR3 length equals 13 residues. The CDR3 region is CASLPPGIETQYF.

V usage is TRBV9 and J usage is TRBJ2-7; TCRdb returns TRBD1, unconfirmable since there is no DNA. The CDR3 is made up of 15 amino acids. Per the germline V gene, CDR1 is SGDLS and CDR2 is YYNGEE. The chain's CDR3 is CASSVRDSRSYEQYF.

The CDR3: CASSKYYSGRASPDTQYF. The V call is TRBV28, the J call TRBJ2-3; checking the TCRdb D call of TRBD2 is not possible without DNA. Looked up from germline, CDR1 is MDHEN and CDR2 is SYDVKM. This CDR3 has 18 amino acids.

The CDR3 is CSALRAGDSAEPQHF. The chain combines TRBV20-1 with TRBJ1-5. From germline, CDR1 is DFQATT and CDR2 SNEGSKA (reference sequence). The CDR3 runs to 15 residues.

V is TRBV29-1 and J is TRBJ2-5; the D call from TCRdb, TRBD2, cannot be confirmed without DNA. The CDR3 length is 12 residues. Germline V gene lookup returns CDR1 SQVTM and CDR2 ANQGSEA. The CDR3 is CSVPASEETQYF.

The rearrangement joins TRBV6-5 to TRBJ2-5; TCRdb names TRBD2, which stays unverified in the absence of DNA. The CDR3 totals 13 residues. CDR1 is MNHEY, CDR2 SVGAGI, per germline. The CDR3: CASSPLGQETQYF.